Listed below are T cell receptor beta chains from one sample, sequenced in a study of blood T cells in healthy people across ages. Via MiXCR, TCRdb re-called the 5' RACE reads, giving one row per CDR3 protein. This sample carries fewer than 600,000 distinct CDR3 sequences, around a quarter of them seen once, and the ten largest clones take about 3.9%. This sample was also put to use in a study of T cells of mothers and their children.

The sequenced material came from blood. The source of these receptors is a boy younger than 10 in good health. Each CDR3 is given with its conserved first and last residue. The D gene is left open where the match is weak. A clone size is listed for some rows: how often the clone was seen (once, few, many), or a class if it is expanded.

-	TRBV5-5	few	TRBJ1-2	CASSLTGPRYGYTF	TGTGCCAGCAGCTTGACGGGGCCTCGGTATGGCTACACCTTC
-	TRBV4-2	-	TRBJ1-1	CASSQDQGSTPFF	TGTGCCAGCAGCCAAGATCAGGGGAGTACGCCTTTCTTT
TRBD1	TRBV30	-	TRBJ2-7	CAWGQDSYEQYF	TGTGCCTGGGGACAGGACTCATACGAGCAGTACTTC
-	TRBV5-1	-	TRBJ1-2	CASSFDPREYGYTF	TGCGCCAGCAGCTTTGACCCGAGAGAGTATGGCTACACCTTC
-	TRBV20-1	-	TRBJ1-2	CSALGIDNYGYTF	TGCAGTGCTCTCGGTATCGATAACTATGGCTACACCTTC
-	TRBV7-8	-	TRBJ2-6	CASSSPSGASGANVLTF	TGTGCCAGCAGCTCCCCCTCGGGAGCCTCTGGGGCCAACGTCCTGACTTTC
-	TRBV6-1	-	TRBJ1-1	CASRTGGRHTEAFF	TGTGCCAGCAGGACCGGGGGGCGTCACACTGAAGCTTTCTTT
TRBD2	TRBV28	few	TRBJ2-7	CASSPGRLARSSYEQYF	TGTGCCAGCAGTCCCGGCAGACTAGCGCGGAGCTCCTACGAGCAGTACTTC
-	TRBV9	few	TRBJ1-2	CASSVDGISGGYTF	TGTGCCAGCAGCGTAGACGGCATATCAGGTGGCTACACCTTC
-	TRBV3-1	-	TRBJ2-7	CASSTTRDKAYEQYF	TGTGCCAGCAGCACGACCCGGGACAAAGCCTACGAGCAGTACTTC
TRBD2	TRBV30	-	TRBJ2-7	CACELAGANEQYF	TGTGCCTGCGAACTAGCGGGAGCTAACGAGCAGTACTTC
-	TRBV2	-	TRBJ2-1	CASKFPPASSEGNENYNEQFF	TGTGCCAGCAAGTTTCCTCCCGCCAGCAGTGAAGGAAACGAGAACTACAATGAGCAGTTCTTC
TRBD2	TRBV30	few	TRBJ2-7	CAWSGIAGEQYF	TGTGCCTGGAGTGGGATAGCGGGCGAGCAGTACTTC
-	TRBV20-1	few	TRBJ1-4	CSARDTGGKNEKLFF	TGCAGTGCTAGAGATACCGGGGGCAAAAATGAAAAACTGTTTTTT